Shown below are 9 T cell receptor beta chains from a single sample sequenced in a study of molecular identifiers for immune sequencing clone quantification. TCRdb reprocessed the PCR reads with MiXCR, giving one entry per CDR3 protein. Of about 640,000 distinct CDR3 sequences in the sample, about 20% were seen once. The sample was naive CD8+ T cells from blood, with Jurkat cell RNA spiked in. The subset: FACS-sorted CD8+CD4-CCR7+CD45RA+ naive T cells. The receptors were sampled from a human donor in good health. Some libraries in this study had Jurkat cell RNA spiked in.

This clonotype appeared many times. CDR3 residues: CASSETGTFNEKLFF. The CDR3 region has the DNA TGCGCCAGCAGTGAAACCGGGACTTTTAATGAAAAACTGTTTTTT. This sequence joins TRBV10-2 and TRBJ1-4; D is possibly TRBD1 (5 bases). Trimming shortened V by 3 bases and J by 4 bases, and 12 bases separated the two germline ends. The CDR3 extends over 15 amino acids. CDR1 WSHSY and CDR2 SAAADI come from the germline V gene.

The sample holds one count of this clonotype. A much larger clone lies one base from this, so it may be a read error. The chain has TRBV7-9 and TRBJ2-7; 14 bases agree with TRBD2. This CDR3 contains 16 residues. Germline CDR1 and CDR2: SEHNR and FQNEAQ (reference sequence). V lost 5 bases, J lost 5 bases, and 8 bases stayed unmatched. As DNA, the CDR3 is TGTGCCAGCAGCAAAAGGGGACTAGCGGGAGCCCACGAGCAGTACTTC. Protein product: CASSKRGLAGAHEQYF.

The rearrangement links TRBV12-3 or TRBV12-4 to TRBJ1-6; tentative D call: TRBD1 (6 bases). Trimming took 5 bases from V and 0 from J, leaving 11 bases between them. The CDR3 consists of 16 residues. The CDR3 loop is CASSTTGSSYNSPLHF. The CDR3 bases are TGTGCCAGCAGTACCACAGGGAGCTCCTATAATTCACCCCTCCACTTT.

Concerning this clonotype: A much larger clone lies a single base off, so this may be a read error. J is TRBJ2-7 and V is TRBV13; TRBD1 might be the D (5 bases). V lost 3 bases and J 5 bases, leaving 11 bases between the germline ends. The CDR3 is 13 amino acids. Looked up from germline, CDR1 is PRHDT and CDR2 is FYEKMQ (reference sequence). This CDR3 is CASSFGRANEQYF. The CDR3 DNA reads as TGTGCCAGCAGCTTCGGCAGGGCGAACGAGCAGTACTTC.

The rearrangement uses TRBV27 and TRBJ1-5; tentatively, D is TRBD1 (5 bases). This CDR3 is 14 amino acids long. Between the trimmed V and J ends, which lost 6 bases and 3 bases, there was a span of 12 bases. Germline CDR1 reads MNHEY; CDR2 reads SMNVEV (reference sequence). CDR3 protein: CASSRRGFNQPQHF. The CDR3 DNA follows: TGTGCCAGCAGCCGTCGGGGGTTCAATCAGCCCCAGCATTTT.

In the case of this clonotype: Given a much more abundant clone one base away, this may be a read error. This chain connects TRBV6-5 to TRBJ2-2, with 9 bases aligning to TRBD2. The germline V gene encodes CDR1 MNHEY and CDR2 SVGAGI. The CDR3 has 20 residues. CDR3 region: CTSSRSAGAGGPLNTGELFF. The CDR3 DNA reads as TGTACCAGCAGCCGGTCCGCTGGAGCGGGAGGCCCACTAAACACCGGGGAGCTGTTTTTT.

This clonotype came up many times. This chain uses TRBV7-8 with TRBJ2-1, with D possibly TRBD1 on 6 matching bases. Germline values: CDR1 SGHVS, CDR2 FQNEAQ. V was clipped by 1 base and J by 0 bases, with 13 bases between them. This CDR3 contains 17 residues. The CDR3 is CASSLGRGQNSYNEQFF. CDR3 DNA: TGTGCCAGCAGCTTAGGCAGGGGCCAAAACTCCTACAATGAGCAGTTCTTC.

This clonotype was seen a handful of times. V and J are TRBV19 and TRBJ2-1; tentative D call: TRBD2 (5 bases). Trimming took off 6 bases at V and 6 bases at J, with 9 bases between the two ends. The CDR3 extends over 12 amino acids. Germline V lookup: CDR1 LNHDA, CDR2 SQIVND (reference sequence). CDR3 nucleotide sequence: TGTGCCAGTAGATCCGGGGTCAATGAGCAGTTCTTC. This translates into CASRSGVNEQFF.

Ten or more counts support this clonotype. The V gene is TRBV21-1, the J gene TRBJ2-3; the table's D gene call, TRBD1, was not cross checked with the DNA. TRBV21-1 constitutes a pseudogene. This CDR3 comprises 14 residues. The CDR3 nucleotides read TGTGCCAGCAGCTTGGGCCCCGGGGCAGATACGCAGTATTTT. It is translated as CASSLGPGADTQYF.